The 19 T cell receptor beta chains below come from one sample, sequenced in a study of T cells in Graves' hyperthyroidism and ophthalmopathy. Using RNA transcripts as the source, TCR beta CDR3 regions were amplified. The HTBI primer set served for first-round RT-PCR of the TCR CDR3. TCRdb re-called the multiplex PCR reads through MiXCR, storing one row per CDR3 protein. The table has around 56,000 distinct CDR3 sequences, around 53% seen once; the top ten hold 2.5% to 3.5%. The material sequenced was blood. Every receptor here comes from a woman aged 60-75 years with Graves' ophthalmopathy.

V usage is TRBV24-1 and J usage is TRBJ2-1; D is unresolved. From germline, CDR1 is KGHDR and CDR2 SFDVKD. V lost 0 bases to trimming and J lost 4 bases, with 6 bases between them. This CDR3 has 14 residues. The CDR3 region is CATSDLWPYNEQFF. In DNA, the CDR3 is TGTGCCACCAGTGATTTGTGGCCGTACAATGAGCAGTTCTTC.

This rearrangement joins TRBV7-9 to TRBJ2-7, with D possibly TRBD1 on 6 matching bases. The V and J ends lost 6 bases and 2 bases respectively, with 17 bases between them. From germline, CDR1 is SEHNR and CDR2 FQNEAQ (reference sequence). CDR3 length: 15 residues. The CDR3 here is CASSSRTDPTYEQYF. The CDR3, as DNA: TGTGCCAGCAGTTCAAGGACAGACCCAACCTACGAGCAGTACTTC.

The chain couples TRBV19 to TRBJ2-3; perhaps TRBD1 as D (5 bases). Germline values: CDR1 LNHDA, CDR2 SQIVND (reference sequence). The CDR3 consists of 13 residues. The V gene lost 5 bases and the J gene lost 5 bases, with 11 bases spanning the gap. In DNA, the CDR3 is TGTGCCAGTAGTCTGGGGCCTGGAGATACGCAGTATTTT. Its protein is CASSLGPGDTQYF.

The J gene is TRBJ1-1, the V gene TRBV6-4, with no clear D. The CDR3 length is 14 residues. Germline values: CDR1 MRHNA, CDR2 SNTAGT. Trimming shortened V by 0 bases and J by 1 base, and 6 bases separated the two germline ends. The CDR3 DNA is TGTGCCAGCAGTGACTCGAGTCGGAACACTGAAGCTTTCTTT. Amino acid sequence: CASSDSSRNTEAFF.

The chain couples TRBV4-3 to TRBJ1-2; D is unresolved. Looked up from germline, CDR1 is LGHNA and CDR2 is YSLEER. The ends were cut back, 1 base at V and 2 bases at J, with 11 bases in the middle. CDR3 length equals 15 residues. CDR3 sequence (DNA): TGCGCCAGCAGCCAAGTTTCGGGTAACAACTATGGCTACACCTTC. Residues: CASSQVSGNNYGYTF.

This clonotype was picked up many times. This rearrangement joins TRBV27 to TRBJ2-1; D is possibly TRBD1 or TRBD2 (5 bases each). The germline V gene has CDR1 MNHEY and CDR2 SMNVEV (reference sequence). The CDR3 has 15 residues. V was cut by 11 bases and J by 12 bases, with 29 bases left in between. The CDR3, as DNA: TGTGCCCGGGACCCTCTTGAATATACAATGAAGGCGCAGTTCTTC. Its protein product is CARDPLEYTMKAQFF.

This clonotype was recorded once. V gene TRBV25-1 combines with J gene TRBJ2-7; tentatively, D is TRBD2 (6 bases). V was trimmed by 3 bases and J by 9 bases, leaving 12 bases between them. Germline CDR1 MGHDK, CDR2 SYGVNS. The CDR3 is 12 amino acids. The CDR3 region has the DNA TGTGCCAGCAGTGATAGCGGAATCTGGCAGTACTTC. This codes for CASSDSGIWQYF.

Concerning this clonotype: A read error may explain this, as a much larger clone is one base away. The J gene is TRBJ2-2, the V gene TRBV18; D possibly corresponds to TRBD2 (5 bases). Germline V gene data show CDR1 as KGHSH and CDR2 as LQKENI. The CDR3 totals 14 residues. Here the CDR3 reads CASSPLSGTGEPFF. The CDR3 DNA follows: TGTGCCAGCTCACCATTGAGTGGAACCGGGGAGCCGTTTTTT.

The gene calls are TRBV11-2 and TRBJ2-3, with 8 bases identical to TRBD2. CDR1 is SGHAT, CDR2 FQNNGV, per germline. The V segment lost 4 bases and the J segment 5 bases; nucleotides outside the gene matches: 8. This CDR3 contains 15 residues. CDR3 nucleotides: TGTGCCAGCAGCTCGCTAGCGGGCGGGGTAGATACGCAGTATTTT. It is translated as CASSSLAGGVDTQYF.

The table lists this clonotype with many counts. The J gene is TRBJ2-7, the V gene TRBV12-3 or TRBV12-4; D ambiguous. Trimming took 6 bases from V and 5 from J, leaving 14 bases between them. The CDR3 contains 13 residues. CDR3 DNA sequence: TGTGCCAGCAGCTATGGTCCGCCCGACGAGCAGTACTTC. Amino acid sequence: CASSYGPPDEQYF.

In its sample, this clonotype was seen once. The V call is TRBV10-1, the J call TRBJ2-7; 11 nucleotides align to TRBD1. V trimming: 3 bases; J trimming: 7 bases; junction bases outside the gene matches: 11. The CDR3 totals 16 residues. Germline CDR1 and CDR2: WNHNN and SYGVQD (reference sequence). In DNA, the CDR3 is TGCGCCAGCAGTGAATCCGGGACAGGGGGTCCAGATGAGCAGTACTTC. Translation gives CASSESGTGGPDEQYF.

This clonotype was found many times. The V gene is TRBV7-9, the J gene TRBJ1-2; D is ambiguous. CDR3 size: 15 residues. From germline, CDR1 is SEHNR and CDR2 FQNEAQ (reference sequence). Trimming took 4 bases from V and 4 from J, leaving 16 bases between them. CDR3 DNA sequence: TGTGCCAGCAGCTATGGACGGACCTCGTTCTATGGCTACACCTTC. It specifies CASSYGRTSFYGYTF. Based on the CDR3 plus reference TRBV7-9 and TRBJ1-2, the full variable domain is DTGVSQNPRHKITKRGQNVTFRCDPISEHNRLYWYRQTLGQGPEFLTYFQNEAQLEKSRLLSDRFSAERPKGSFSTLEIQRTEQGDSAMYLCASSYGRTSFYGYTFGSGTRLTVV.

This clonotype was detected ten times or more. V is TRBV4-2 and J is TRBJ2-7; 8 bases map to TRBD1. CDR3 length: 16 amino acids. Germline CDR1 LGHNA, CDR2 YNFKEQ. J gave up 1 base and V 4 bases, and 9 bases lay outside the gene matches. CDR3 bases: TGTGCCAGCAGCCTGGAACAGGGGGTCTGGTCCTACGAGCAGTACTTC. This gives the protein CASSLEQGVWSYEQYF.

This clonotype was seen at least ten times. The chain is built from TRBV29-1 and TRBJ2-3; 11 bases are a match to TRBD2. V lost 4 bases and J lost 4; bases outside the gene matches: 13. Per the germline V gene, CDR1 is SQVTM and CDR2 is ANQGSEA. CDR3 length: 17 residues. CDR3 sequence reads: CSVVPIPSGRRADTQYF. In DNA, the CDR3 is TGCAGCGTTGTCCCCATTCCTAGCGGGAGGAGAGCAGATACGCAGTATTTT.

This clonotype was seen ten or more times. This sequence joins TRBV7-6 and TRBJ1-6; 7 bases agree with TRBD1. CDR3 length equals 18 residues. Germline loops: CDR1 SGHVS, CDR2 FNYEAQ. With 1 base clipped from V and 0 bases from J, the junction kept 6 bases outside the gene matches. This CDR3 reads CASSLEQGPSSYNSPLHF. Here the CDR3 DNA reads TGTGCCAGCAGCTTAGAACAGGGGCCCAGCTCCTATAATTCACCCCTCCACTTT.

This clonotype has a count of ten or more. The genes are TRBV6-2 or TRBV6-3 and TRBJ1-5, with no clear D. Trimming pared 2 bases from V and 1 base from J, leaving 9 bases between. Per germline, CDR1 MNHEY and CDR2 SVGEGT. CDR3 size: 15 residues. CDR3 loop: CASSYGISSNQPQHF. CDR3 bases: TGTGCCAGCAGTTACGGAATCTCGAGCAATCAGCCCCAGCATTTT.

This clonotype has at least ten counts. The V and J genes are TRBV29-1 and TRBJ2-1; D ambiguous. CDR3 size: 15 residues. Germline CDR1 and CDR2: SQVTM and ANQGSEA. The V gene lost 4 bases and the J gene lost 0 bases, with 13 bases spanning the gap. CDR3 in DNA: TGCAGCGTTGGGGTACCGGAGAGCTCCTACAATGAGCAGTTCTTC. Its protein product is CSVGVPESSYNEQFF.

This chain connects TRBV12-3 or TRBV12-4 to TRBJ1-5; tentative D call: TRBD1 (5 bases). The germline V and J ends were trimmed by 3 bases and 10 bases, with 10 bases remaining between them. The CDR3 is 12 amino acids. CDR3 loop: CASSLWGQPQHF. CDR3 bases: TGTGCCAGCAGTTTGTGGGGCCAACCCCAGCATTTT.

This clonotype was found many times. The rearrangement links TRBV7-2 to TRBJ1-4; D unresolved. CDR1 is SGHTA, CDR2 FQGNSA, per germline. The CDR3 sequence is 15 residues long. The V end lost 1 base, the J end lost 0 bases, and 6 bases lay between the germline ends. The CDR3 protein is CASSLEPATNEKLFF. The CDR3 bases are TGTGCCAGCAGCTTAGAGCCTGCAACTAATGAAAAACTGTTTTTT.